This paragraph covers one T cell receptor beta chain sequence. Germline CDR1 is SNHLY and CDR2 is FYNNEI. The V and J ends lost 7 bases and 6 bases, in that order; junction bases with no gene match: 9. The CDR3 spans 14 residues. This specimen belongs to a study of blood T cell repertoires in COVID-19. The method was immunoSEQ multiplex PCR; TCRdb's version includes in-frame clones alone and lacks a portion of them. The sample yields tens of thousands of clones, roughly 88% seen once. The receptor comes from a human donor in a cohort sampled during active COVID-19. This chain joins TRBV2 and TRBJ2-1; 7 bases map to TRBD2. The sample comprised peripheral blood. The CDR3 protein is CASTLDREANEQFF. The CDR3 DNA is TGTGCCAGCACCCTGGATCGGGAGGCCAATGAGCAGTTCTTC.